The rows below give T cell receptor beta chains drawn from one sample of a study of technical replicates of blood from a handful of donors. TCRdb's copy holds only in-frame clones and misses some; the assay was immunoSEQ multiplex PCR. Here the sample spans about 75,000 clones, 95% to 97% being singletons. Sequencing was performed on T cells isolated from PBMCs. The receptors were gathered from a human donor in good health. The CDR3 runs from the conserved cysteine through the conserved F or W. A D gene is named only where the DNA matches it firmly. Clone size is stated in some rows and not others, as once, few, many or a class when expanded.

cdr3_aa: CASSLGRDLAINEQFF
cdr3_nt: TGTGCCAGCAGCTTGGGTCGGGATCTCGCCATTAATGAGCAGTTCTTC
clone_size: -
j_call: TRBJ2-1
v_call: TRBV7-9
cdr3_length: 16
d_call: -

cdr3_aa: CASSILAAGTGSRGELFF
cdr3_nt: TGTGCCAGTAGTATTTTGGCGGCCGGGACAGGGTCCAGGGGGGAGCTGTTTTTT
clone_size: -
j_call: TRBJ2-2
v_call: TRBV19
cdr3_length: 18
d_call: TRBD1

cdr3_aa: CASSRGTSFNNEQFF
cdr3_nt: TGCGCCAGCAGCCGGGGGACTAGCTTCAACAATGAGCAGTTCTTC
clone_size: -
j_call: TRBJ2-1
v_call: TRBV4-1
cdr3_length: 15
d_call: TRBD2

cdr3_aa: CASSLGAGQGEEETQYF
cdr3_nt: TGCGCCAGCAGCTTGGGTGCCGGACAGGGGGAGGAAGAGACCCAGTACTTC
clone_size: -
j_call: TRBJ2-5
v_call: TRBV5-1
cdr3_length: 17
d_call: TRBD1

cdr3_aa: CASSLGLGTGWGPYNEQFF
cdr3_nt: TGTGCCAGCAGCTTAGGGTTAGGGACAGGTTGGGGCCCCTACAATGAGCAGTTCTTC
clone_size: -
j_call: TRBJ2-1
v_call: TRBV7-9
cdr3_length: 19
d_call: TRBD1

cdr3_aa: CASDPRRGRAEAFF
cdr3_nt: TGTGCCAGCGATCCCAGGCGGGGGAGGGCTGAAGCTTTCTTT
clone_size: -
j_call: TRBJ1-1
v_call: TRBV6-1
cdr3_length: 14
d_call: -

cdr3_aa: CASRDRVGYYGYTF
cdr3_nt: TGTGCCAGCAGGGACAGGGTCGGCTACTATGGCTACACCTTC
clone_size: -
j_call: TRBJ1-2
v_call: TRBV6-5
cdr3_length: 14
d_call: TRBD1

cdr3_aa: CASSETGFLAQYF
cdr3_nt: TGTGCCAGCAGTGAAACAGGGTTTCTCGCCCAGTACTTC
clone_size: -
j_call: TRBJ2-5
v_call: TRBV6-1
cdr3_length: 13
d_call: -

cdr3_aa: CASSLGGLAPQETQYF
cdr3_nt: TGTGCCAGCAGCCTAGGGGGACTAGCGCCCCAAGAGACCCAGTACTTC
clone_size: -
j_call: TRBJ2-5
v_call: TRBV7-9
cdr3_length: 16
d_call: TRBD2

cdr3_aa: CASSGGGGEDTF
cdr3_nt: TGTGCCAGCAGTGGCGGGGGAGGGGAGGACACCTTC
clone_size: -
j_call: TRBJ1-2
v_call: TRBV2
cdr3_length: 12
d_call: -

cdr3_aa: CAISPNEGVDEKLFF
cdr3_nt: TGTGCCATCAGCCCAAACGAGGGAGTTGATGAAAAACTGTTTTTT
clone_size: -
j_call: TRBJ1-4
v_call: TRBV10-3
cdr3_length: 15
d_call: -

cdr3_aa: CASTVQGNGYTF
cdr3_nt: TGTGCCAGCACCGTTCAGGGGAATGGCTACACCTTC
clone_size: -
j_call: TRBJ1-2
v_call: TRBV7-9
cdr3_length: 12
d_call: -

cdr3_aa: CASTLPGTIYTF
cdr3_nt: TGTGCCAGCACCCTCCCCGGGACAATCTACACCTTC
clone_size: -
j_call: TRBJ1-2
v_call: TRBV28
cdr3_length: 12
d_call: -

cdr3_aa: CSVWRQSSTDTQYF
cdr3_nt: TGCAGCGTCTGGCGGCAGTCTAGCACAGATACGCAGTATTTT
clone_size: -
j_call: TRBJ2-3
v_call: TRBV29-1
cdr3_length: 14
d_call: -

cdr3_aa: CASSPGQGGNEQFF
cdr3_nt: TGTGCCAGCAGCCCGGGACAGGGTGGGAATGAGCAGTTCTTC
clone_size: once
j_call: TRBJ2-1
v_call: TRBV4-2
cdr3_length: 14
d_call: TRBD1

cdr3_aa: CASSEDRDGSYEQYF
cdr3_nt: TGTGCCAGCAGCGAAGACAGAGACGGTTCCTACGAGCAGTACTTC
clone_size: once
j_call: TRBJ2-7
v_call: TRBV9
cdr3_length: 15
d_call: -

cdr3_aa: CASSFSGVFEQFF
cdr3_nt: TGTGCCAGCAGTTTCTCGGGAGTTTTTGAGCAGTTCTTC
clone_size: once
j_call: TRBJ2-1
v_call: TRBV28
cdr3_length: 13
d_call: -

cdr3_aa: CATSRGGDSYEQYF
cdr3_nt: TGTGCCACCAGCAGAGGCGGGGATTCCTACGAGCAGTACTTC
clone_size: -
j_call: TRBJ2-7
v_call: TRBV15
cdr3_length: 14
d_call: -

cdr3_aa: CASSSRTGLGIDEQYF
cdr3_nt: TGTGCCAGCAGCTCGAGGACAGGGTTAGGTATCGACGAGCAGTACTTC
clone_size: -
j_call: TRBJ2-7
v_call: TRBV11-1
cdr3_length: 16
d_call: TRBD1

cdr3_aa: CASSLVGGITGELFF
cdr3_nt: TGCGCCAGCAGCTTGGTAGGGGGAATCACCGGGGAGCTGTTTTTT
clone_size: -
j_call: TRBJ2-2
v_call: TRBV5-1
cdr3_length: 15
d_call: -

cdr3_aa: CSAGNRATSGETQYF
cdr3_nt: TGCAGCGCTGGAAACAGGGCCACTAGCGGGGAGACCCAGTACTTC
clone_size: -
j_call: TRBJ2-5
v_call: TRBV29-1
cdr3_length: 15
d_call: TRBD2

cdr3_aa: CASRPDTYTEAFF
cdr3_nt: TGTGCCAGCAGACCTGACACCTACACTGAAGCTTTCTTT
clone_size: -
j_call: TRBJ1-1
v_call: TRBV6-6
cdr3_length: 13
d_call: -

cdr3_aa: CASSVPRTGGDGYTF
cdr3_nt: TGTGCCAGCAGCGTACCTAGGACAGGGGGCGATGGCTACACCTTC
clone_size: -
j_call: TRBJ1-2
v_call: TRBV9
cdr3_length: 15
d_call: TRBD1

cdr3_aa: CAWSEFAYSYEQYF
cdr3_nt: TGTGCCTGGAGTGAATTCGCCTACTCCTACGAGCAGTACTTC
clone_size: -
j_call: TRBJ2-7
v_call: TRBV30
cdr3_length: 14
d_call: -

cdr3_aa: CASSASSVGNTIYF
cdr3_nt: TGTGCCAGCAGTGCTTCCAGTGTTGGAAACACCATATATTTT
clone_size: -
j_call: TRBJ1-3
v_call: TRBV6-1
cdr3_length: 14
d_call: -

cdr3_aa: CASSLEGGVSPLHF
cdr3_nt: TGTGCCAGCAGTTTGGAGGGAGGGGTTTCACCCCTCCACTTT
clone_size: once
j_call: TRBJ1-6
v_call: TRBV2
cdr3_length: 14
d_call: -

cdr3_aa: CASSQVGQGSYEQYF
cdr3_nt: TGTGCCAGCAGCCAAGTAGGACAGGGTTCCTACGAGCAGTACTTC
clone_size: once
j_call: TRBJ2-7
v_call: TRBV4-2
cdr3_length: 15
d_call: TRBD1

cdr3_aa: CACDTPYANYGYTF
cdr3_nt: TGTGCCTGCGACACCCCCTACGCCAACTATGGCTACACCTTC
clone_size: -
j_call: TRBJ1-2
v_call: TRBV30
cdr3_length: 14
d_call: -

cdr3_aa: CASSPPGRVSYEQYF
cdr3_nt: TGTGCCAGCTCACCACCCGGTCGAGTCTCCTACGAGCAGTACTTC
clone_size: -
j_call: TRBJ2-7
v_call: TRBV18
cdr3_length: 15
d_call: -

cdr3_aa: CSVEDGFTRLAGADTQYF
cdr3_nt: TGCAGCGTTGAAGATGGTTTTACGAGACTAGCGGGAGCAGATACGCAGTATTTT
clone_size: -
j_call: TRBJ2-3
v_call: TRBV29-1
cdr3_length: 18
d_call: TRBD2

cdr3_aa: CASSWGLATDTQYF
cdr3_nt: TGTGCCAGCAGCTGGGGACTAGCCACAGATACGCAGTATTTT
clone_size: -
j_call: TRBJ2-3
v_call: TRBV7-2
cdr3_length: 14
d_call: TRBD2

cdr3_aa: CASSLGGSGDNEQFF
cdr3_nt: TGTGCCAGCAGCTTAGGCGGGAGCGGGGACAATGAGCAGTTCTTC
clone_size: -
j_call: TRBJ2-1
v_call: TRBV11-2
cdr3_length: 15
d_call: TRBD2

cdr3_aa: CASSRGMMLSYEQYF
cdr3_nt: TGCGCCAGCAGCCGGGGCATGATGTTGTCCTACGAGCAGTACTTC
clone_size: once
j_call: TRBJ2-7
v_call: TRBV4-1
cdr3_length: 15
d_call: -

cdr3_aa: CASSIQGVGSPLHF
cdr3_nt: TGTGCCAGTAGTATTCAGGGGGTAGGTTCACCCCTCCACTTT
clone_size: -
j_call: TRBJ1-6
v_call: TRBV19
cdr3_length: 14
d_call: TRBD1

cdr3_aa: CASLRDNSPLHF
cdr3_nt: TGTGCCAGTCTCCGAGATAATTCACCCCTCCACTTT
clone_size: -
j_call: TRBJ1-6
v_call: TRBV2
cdr3_length: 12
d_call: -

cdr3_aa: CASSEAGTGKEAFF
cdr3_nt: TGTGCCAGCAGTGAAGCCGGGACAGGTAAAGAAGCTTTCTTT
clone_size: -
j_call: TRBJ1-1
v_call: TRBV2
cdr3_length: 14
d_call: TRBD1

cdr3_aa: CASSEGHGGYTF
cdr3_nt: TGTGCCAGCAGTGAGGGTCACGGGGGCTACACCTTC
clone_size: -
j_call: TRBJ1-2
v_call: TRBV25-1
cdr3_length: 12
d_call: -

cdr3_aa: CASSPRLTAWEQYF
cdr3_nt: TGTGCCAGCAGCCCAAGACTGACAGCCTGGGAGCAGTACTTC
clone_size: -
j_call: TRBJ2-7
v_call: TRBV9
cdr3_length: 14
d_call: -

cdr3_aa: CASSWTGDGELFF
cdr3_nt: TGTGCCAGCAGCTGGACAGGGGACGGGGAGCTGTTTTTT
clone_size: -
j_call: TRBJ2-2
v_call: TRBV7-9
cdr3_length: 13
d_call: TRBD1

cdr3_aa: CATSRDREQPYYGYTF
cdr3_nt: TGTGCCACCAGCAGAGATCGTGAACAGCCATACTATGGCTACACCTTC
clone_size: once
j_call: TRBJ1-2
v_call: TRBV15
cdr3_length: 16
d_call: -